The T cell receptor beta chain under discussion was sequenced for a study of OX40 agonist ivuxolimab in advanced cancers. This CDR3 comprises 16 residues. CDR1 SGHAT and CDR2 FQNNGV come from the germline V gene. Trimming took off 0 bases at V and 0 bases at J, with 9 bases between the two ends. Generated by immunoSEQ multiplex PCR, the TCRdb table keeps only in-frame clones and is missing some. This sample has approximately 15,000 clones, with about 86% found just once. The sequenced sample was CD4+ or CD8+ T cells sorted from blood, obtained in a trial of the OX40 agonist ivuxolimab. The chain joins TRBV11-2 to TRBJ1-5; D gene ambiguous. This TCR was recovered from an adult with an advanced solid tumor such as melanoma, head and neck, liver or kidney cancer. CDR3 coding DNA: TGTGCCAGCAGCTTAGATTTGTCACCTAGCAATCAGCCCCAGCATTTT. This codes for CASSLDLSPSNQPQHF.